Presented here are 2 T cell receptor beta chains from one specimen sequenced in a study of CD8+CD57+ T cells in acquired aplastic anemia. Genomic DNA, serving as template, underwent TCR beta VDJ and CDR3 profiling. TCRdb itself ran the reads through MiXCR, one entry per CDR3 protein. The sample shows 55,000 to 60,000 distinct CDR3 sequences, approximately 54% of them seen only once. The authors sequenced patients whose flow cytometry had shown CD8+CD57+ cell expansion. The sequencing sample was made of sorted CD4+, CD8+, or CD8+CD57+ T cells (not recorded which) from PBMCs. The receptors originated from a human donor with aplastic anemia.

A remark on this clonotype: At one end, the junction sequence differs from germline, possibly due to a read error. The chain recombines TRBV5-5 with TRBJ2-2, with D maybe TRBD2 (6 bases). In germline, CDR1 is SGHKS, CDR2 YYEKEE (reference sequence). The CDR3 has 16 residues. CDR3 in DNA: TGTGCCAGCAGCTTGGCCACTAGCAGGTCGACCGGGGAGCTGCTTTTT. This encodes CASSLATSRSTGELLF.

The chain combines TRBV9 with TRBJ2-5; 10 bases fit TRBD2. Germline CDR1 SGDLS, CDR2 YYNGEE. The ends lost 0 bases at V and 5 bases at J; junction bases unmatched: 4. The CDR3 length is 15 residues. The CDR3 here is CASSVEGTSAETQYF. CDR3 DNA: TGTGCCAGCAGCGTAGAGGGGACTAGCGCGGAGACCCAGTACTTC.